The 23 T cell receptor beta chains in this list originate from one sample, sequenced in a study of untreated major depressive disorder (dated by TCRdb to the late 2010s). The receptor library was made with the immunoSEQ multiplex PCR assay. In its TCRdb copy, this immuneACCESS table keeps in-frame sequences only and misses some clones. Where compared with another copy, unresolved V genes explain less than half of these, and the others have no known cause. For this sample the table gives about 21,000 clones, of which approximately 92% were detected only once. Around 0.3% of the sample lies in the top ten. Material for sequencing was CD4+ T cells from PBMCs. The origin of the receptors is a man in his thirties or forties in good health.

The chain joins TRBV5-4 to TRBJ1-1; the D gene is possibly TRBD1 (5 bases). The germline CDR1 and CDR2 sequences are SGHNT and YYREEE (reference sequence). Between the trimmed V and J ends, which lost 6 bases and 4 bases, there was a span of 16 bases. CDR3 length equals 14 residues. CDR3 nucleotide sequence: TGTGCCAGCACCCTGGCCCCGGGGACCACTGAAGCTTTCTTT. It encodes CASTLAPGTTEAFF. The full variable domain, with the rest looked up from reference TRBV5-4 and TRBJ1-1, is ETGVTQSPTHLIKTRGQQVTLRCSSQSGHNTVSWYQQALGQGPQFIFQYYREEENGRGNFPPRFSGLQFPNYSSELNVNALELDDSALYLCASTLAPGTTEAFFGQGTRLTVV.

CDR3 DNA: TGTGCCAGTGCGGGGGACACTTTTAATGAAAAACTGTTTTTT. Encoded protein: CASAGDTFNEKLFF. The chain couples TRBV19 to TRBJ1-4, with D perhaps TRBD1 (6 bases). CDR1 is LNHDA and CDR2 is SQIVND in the germline V gene (reference sequence). The CDR3 is 14 residues long. With 8 bases removed from V and 4 bases from J, the gap between germline ends came to 14 bases.

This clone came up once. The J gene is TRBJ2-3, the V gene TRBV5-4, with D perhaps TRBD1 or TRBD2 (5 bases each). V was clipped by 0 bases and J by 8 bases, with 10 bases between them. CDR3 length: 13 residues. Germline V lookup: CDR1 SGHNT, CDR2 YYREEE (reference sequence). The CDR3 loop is CASSLAEGTTQYF. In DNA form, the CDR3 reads TGTGCCAGCAGCTTGGCTGAGGGGACTACGCAGTATTTT.

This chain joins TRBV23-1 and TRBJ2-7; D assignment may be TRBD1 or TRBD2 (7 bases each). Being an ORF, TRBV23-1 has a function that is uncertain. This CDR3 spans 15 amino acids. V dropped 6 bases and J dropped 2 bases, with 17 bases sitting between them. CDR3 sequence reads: CASRFFRGGTYEQYF. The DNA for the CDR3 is TGCGCCAGCAGGTTCTTCAGGGGGGGTACCTACGAGCAGTACTTC.

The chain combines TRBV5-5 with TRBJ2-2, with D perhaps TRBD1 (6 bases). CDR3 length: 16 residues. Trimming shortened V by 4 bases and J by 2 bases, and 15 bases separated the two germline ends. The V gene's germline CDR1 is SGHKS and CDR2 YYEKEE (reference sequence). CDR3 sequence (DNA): TGTGCCAGCAGCCGCCAGGGGACGGACAACACCGGGGAGCTGTTTTTT. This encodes CASSRQGTDNTGELFF.

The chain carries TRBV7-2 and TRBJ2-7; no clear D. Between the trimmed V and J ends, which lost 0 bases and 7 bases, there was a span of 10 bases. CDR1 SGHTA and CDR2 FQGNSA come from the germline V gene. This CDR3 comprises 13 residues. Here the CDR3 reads CASSLAHSREQYF. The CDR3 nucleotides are TGTGCCAGCAGCTTAGCGCATAGTAGGGAGCAGTACTTC.

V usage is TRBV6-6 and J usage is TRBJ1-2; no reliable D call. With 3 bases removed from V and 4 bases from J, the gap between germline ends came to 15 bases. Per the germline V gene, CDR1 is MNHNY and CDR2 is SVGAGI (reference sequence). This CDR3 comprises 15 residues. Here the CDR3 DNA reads TGTGCCAGCAGTTATGAGTTGACCCCACCCTATGGCTACACCTTC. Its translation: CASSYELTPPYGYTF.

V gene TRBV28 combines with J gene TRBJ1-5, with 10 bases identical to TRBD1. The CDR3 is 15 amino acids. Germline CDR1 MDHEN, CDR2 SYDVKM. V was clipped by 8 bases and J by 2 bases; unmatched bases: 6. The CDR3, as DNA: TGTGCCAGCGGTATGACAGGGGGCGGCAATCAGCCCCAGCATTTT. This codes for CASGMTGGGNQPQHF.

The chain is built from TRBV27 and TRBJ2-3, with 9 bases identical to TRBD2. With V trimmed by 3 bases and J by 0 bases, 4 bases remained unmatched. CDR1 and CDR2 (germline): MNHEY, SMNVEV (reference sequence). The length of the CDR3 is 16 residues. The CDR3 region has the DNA TGTGCCAGCAGTTTTATACTAGCGGGTAGCACAGATACGCAGTATTTT. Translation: CASSFILAGSTDTQYF.

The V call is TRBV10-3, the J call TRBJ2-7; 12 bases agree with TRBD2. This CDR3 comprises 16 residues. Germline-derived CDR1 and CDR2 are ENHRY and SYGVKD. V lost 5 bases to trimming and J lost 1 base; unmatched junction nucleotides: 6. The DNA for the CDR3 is TGTGCCATCAGTCTGACTAGCGGGAGACGATCCTACGAGCAGTACTTC. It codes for CAISLTSGRRSYEQYF.

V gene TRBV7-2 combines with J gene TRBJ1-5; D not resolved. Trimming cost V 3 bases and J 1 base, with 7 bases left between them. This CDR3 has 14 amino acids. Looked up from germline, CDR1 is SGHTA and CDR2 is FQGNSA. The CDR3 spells CASSFGLSNQPQHF. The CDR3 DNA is TGTGCCAGCAGCTTTGGACTAAGCAATCAGCCCCAGCATTTT.

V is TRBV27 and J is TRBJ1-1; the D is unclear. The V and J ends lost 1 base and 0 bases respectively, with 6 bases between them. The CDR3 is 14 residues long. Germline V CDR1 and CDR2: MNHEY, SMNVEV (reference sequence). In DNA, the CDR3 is TGTGCCAGCAGTTTATACTTAATGAACACTGAAGCTTTCTTT. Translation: CASSLYLMNTEAFF.

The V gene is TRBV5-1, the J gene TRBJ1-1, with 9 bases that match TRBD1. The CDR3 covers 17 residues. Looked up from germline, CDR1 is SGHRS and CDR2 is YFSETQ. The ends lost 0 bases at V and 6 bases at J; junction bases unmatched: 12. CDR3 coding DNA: TGCGCCAGCAGCTTGGGACTACTACGGACAGGGGCGTCTGAAGCTTTCTTT. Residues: CASSLGLLRTGASEAFF.

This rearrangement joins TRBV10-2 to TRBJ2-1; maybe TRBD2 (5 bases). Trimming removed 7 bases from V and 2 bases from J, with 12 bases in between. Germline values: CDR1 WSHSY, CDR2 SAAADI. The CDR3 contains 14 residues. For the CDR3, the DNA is TGCGCCAGCACCCCAGCGGTGACCTACAATGAGCAGTTCTTC. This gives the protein CASTPAVTYNEQFF.

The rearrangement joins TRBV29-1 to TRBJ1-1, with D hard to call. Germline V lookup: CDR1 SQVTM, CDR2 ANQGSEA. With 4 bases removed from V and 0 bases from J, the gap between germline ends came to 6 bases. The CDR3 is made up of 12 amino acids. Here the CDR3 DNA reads TGCAGCGTTGGACGGTTGAACACTGAAGCTTTCTTT. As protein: CSVGRLNTEAFF. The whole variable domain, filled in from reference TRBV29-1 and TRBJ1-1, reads SAVISQKPSRDICQRGTSLTIQCQVDSQVTMMFWYRQQPGQSLTLIATANQGSEATYESGFVIDKFPISRPNLTFSTLTVSNMSPEDSSIYLCSVGRLNTEAFFGQGTRLTVV.

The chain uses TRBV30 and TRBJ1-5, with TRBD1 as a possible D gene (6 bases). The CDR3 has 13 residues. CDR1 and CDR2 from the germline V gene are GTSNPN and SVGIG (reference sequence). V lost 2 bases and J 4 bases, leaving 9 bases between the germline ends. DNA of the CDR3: TGTGCCTGGAGTCGCCAGGGGAATCAGCCCCAGCATTTT. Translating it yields CAWSRQGNQPQHF.

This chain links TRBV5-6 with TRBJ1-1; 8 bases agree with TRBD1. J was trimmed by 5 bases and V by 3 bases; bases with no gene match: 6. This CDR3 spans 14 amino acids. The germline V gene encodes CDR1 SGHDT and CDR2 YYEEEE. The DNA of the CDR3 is TGTGCCAGCAGCTCCACAGGGGGTAGGACTGAAGCTTTCTTT. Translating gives CASSSTGGRTEAFF.

In nucleotides, the CDR3 is TGTGCCAGCAGTTCAGAGACAGGGGGCTGGACTGAAGCTTTCTTT. Amino acid sequence: CASSSETGGWTEAFF. This chain uses TRBV27 with TRBJ1-1; 10 bases are a match to TRBD1. This CDR3 is built from 15 residues. The trim removed 4 bases at V and 5 bases at J, leaving 7 bases unmatched. Germline CDR1 is MNHEY and CDR2 is SMNVEV (reference sequence).

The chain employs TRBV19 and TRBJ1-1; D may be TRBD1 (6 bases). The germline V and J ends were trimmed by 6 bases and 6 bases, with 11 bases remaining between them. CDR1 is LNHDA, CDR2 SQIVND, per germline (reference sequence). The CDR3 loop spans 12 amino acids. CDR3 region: CASRGGASEAFF. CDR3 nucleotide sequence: TGTGCCAGTAGAGGGGGGGCTTCTGAAGCTTTCTTT. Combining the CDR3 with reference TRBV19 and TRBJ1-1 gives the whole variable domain DGGITQSPKYLFRKEGQNVTLSCEQNLNHDAMYWYRQDPGQGLRLIYYSQIVNDFQKGDIAEGYSVSREKKESFPLTVTSAQKNPTAFYLCASRGGASEAFFGQGTRLTVV.

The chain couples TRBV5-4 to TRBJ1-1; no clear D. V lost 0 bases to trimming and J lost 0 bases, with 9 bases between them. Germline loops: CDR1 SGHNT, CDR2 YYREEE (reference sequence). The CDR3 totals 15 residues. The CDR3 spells CASSLGGRMNTEAFF. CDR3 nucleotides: TGTGCCAGCAGCTTGGGTGGCAGAATGAACACTGAAGCTTTCTTT.

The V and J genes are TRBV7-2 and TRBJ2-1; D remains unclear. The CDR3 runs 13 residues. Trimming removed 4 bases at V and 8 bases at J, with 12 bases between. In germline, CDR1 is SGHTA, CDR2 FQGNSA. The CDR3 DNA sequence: TGTGCCAGCAGCTCCGTCTTTCTCCATGAGCAGTTCTTC. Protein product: CASSSVFLHEQFF.

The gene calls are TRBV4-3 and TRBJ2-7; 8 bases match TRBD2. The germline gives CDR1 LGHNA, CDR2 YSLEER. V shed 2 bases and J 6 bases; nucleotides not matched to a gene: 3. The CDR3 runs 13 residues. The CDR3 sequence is CASSQRAGGEQYF. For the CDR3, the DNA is TGCGCCAGCAGCCAACGGGCGGGGGGCGAGCAGTACTTC.

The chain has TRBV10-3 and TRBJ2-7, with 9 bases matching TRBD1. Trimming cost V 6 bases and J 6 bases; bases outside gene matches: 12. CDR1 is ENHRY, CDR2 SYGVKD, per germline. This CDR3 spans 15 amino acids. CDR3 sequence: CAISPTGGGLREQYF. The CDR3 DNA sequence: TGTGCCATCAGCCCCACAGGGGGCGGCCTCCGCGAGCAGTACTTC.